This TCR beta chain was sequenced in a study of T-cell memory formation after mild COVID-19. Study results and caveats: Contracting clones localized mainly to CM and EM when CD4+ and mainly to EMRA when CD8+. Cross-reactive memory appears to have joined, as suggested by some responding clones showing up in pre-infection memory.

Trimming took 5 bases from V and 10 from J, leaving 15 bases between them. The CDR3 length is 13 residues. Using its own MiXCR run on the 5' RACE reads, TCRdb lists one record per CDR3 protein. The sample gives roughly 320,000 distinct CDR3 sequences, around 30% of which show up once; roughly 14% is in the top ten. A few counts support this clonotype. What it recognizes is unknown. The sequenced sample was PBMCs or a T cell subset sorted from them (not recorded which). This TCR was sampled from an adult woman who had mild COVID-19 (a few samples of this study predate the infection). Cell type and time point are not known. This rearrangement joins TRBV12-3 or TRBV12-4 to TRBJ1-5; no clear D gene. In nucleotides, the CDR3 is TGTGCCAGCAGTCCGGACCCGTTTGTACCCCAGCATTTT. Protein: CASSPDPFVPQHF.